The rows below give T cell receptor beta chains drawn from one sample of a study of T cell repertoires in cytomegalovirus infection. Antigens of these TCRs are unknown. TCRdb ran MiXCR on the reads and lists one entry per CDR3 protein. The sample consists of around 800,000 distinct CDR3 sequences, around a third of them appearing once. The source material was cultured CD8+ T cells from PBMCs, sampled from culture after CMV antigen stimulation. These TCRs come from a human donor in good health (CMV status not recorded). Some clones in this sample may be carry-over from other donors' samples. The CDR3 runs from the conserved cysteine through the conserved F or W. A D gene is named only where the DNA matches it firmly. Clone size is stated in some rows and not others, as once, few, many or a class when expanded.

clone_size: .; d_call: TRBD1; j_call: TRBJ1-1; v_call: TRBV4-1; cdr3_nt: TGCGCCAGCAGCCGATCGGCTGGGACAGCGAACACTGAAGCTTTCTTT; cdr3_aa: CASSRSAGTANTEAFF
clone_size: .; d_call: .; j_call: TRBJ2-4; v_call: TRBV2; cdr3_nt: TGTGCCAGCAGTGGAGGGGCCGACAGGTTAACCAAAAACATTCAGTACTTC; cdr3_aa: CASSGGADRLTKNIQYF
clone_size: many; d_call: .; j_call: TRBJ2-1; v_call: TRBV27; cdr3_nt: TGTGCCAGCAGCTTCCGGGGTGACAATGAGCAGTTCTTC; cdr3_aa: CASSFRGDNEQFF
clone_size: .; d_call: .; j_call: TRBJ2-7; v_call: TRBV4-1; cdr3_nt: TGCGCCAGCAGCCAAGGCCCGCCGGACAGTACCTACGAGCAGTACTTC; cdr3_aa: CASSQGPPDSTYEQYF
clone_size: .; d_call: TRBD2; j_call: TRBJ2-5; v_call: TRBV7-2; cdr3_nt: TGTGTCAGCAGCTTAGCACTAGCGGGGGAGGAGACCCAGTACTTC; cdr3_aa: CVSSLALAGEETQYF
clone_size: .; d_call: .; j_call: TRBJ1-2; v_call: TRBV15; cdr3_nt: TGTGCCACCAGCCGAGAAAGGGGAGGCTATGGCTACACCTTC; cdr3_aa: CATSRERGGYGYTF
clone_size: few; d_call: .; j_call: TRBJ2-3; v_call: TRBV7-6; cdr3_nt: TGTGCCAGCAGCACCATTCCGGGATACACAGATACGCAGTATTTT; cdr3_aa: CASSTIPGYTDTQYF
clone_size: few; d_call: TRBD2; j_call: TRBJ2-7; v_call: TRBV6-2/TRBV6-3; cdr3_nt: TGTGCCAGCAGTTACTCGAGTACTAGCGGGGGCTACGAGCAGTACTTC; cdr3_aa: CASSYSSTSGGYEQYF
clone_size: .; d_call: .; j_call: TRBJ2-1; v_call: TRBV7-7; cdr3_nt: TGTGCTAGCAGCTCCCGGGGCAGTTCCCGCAATGAGCAGTTCTTC; cdr3_aa: CASSSRGSSRNEQFF
clone_size: few; d_call: TRBD1; j_call: TRBJ1-5; v_call: TRBV7-2; cdr3_nt: TGTGCCAGCAGCTTAGTAACAGGGGACCTCAATCAGCCCCAGCATTTT; cdr3_aa: CASSLVTGDLNQPQHF
clone_size: many; d_call: .; j_call: TRBJ2-5; v_call: TRBV7-8; cdr3_nt: TGTGCCAGCAGCTTAGCAAGCGGTTACCAAGAGACCCAGTACTTC; cdr3_aa: CASSLASGYQETQYF
clone_size: .; d_call: .; j_call: TRBJ2-7; v_call: TRBV4-1; cdr3_nt: TGCGCCAGCAGCCAAGATTCAGCTCCCTACGAGCAGTACTTC; cdr3_aa: CASSQDSAPYEQYF
clone_size: many; d_call: .; j_call: TRBJ1-5; v_call: TRBV27; cdr3_nt: TGTGCCAGCAGGCCTCCGGGGGATCAGCCCCAGCATTTT; cdr3_aa: CASRPPGDQPQHF
clone_size: .; d_call: TRBD1; j_call: TRBJ2-7; v_call: TRBV19; cdr3_nt: TGTGCCAGTAGACCGGGACAGGGGTCGTACGAGCAGTACTTC; cdr3_aa: CASRPGQGSYEQYF